A single T cell receptor beta chain is shown here with its context. The target antigen is unknown. PCR involved 60 Vbeta and 13 Jbeta primers. Data came from immunoSEQ multiplex PCR; TCRdb stores just in-frame clones and leaves some out. The data show just under 80,000 clones, over 60% seen once. Whereas donors were nominally healthy upon sampling, unrecorded immune exposures were probable. The V gene's germline CDR1 is SNHLY and CDR2 FYNNEI. CDR3 length equals 15 residues. With 3 bases removed from V and 7 bases from J, the gap between germline ends came to 18 bases. These data originate in a study of cytomegalovirus exposure and HLA in healthy donors. Study observations and caveats: HLA alleles showed associations with 16,951 TCR beta sequences in a later analysis, at a 0.05 false discovery rate. V- and J-gene trimming of TCR beta was linked (in a later analysis) to a missense DCLRE1C variant. What a later analysis reportedly showed was that an Asian-associated ancestry cluster had fewer N-insertions than the roughly 720-donor mean.

The receptor comes from a man aged 40-50 years in good health and CMV-seronegative. The specimen was PBMCs. The chain couples TRBV2 to TRBJ1-2; D is possibly TRBD1 (6 bases). CDR3: CASSEGAEVHPGYTF. Here the CDR3 DNA reads TGTGCCAGCAGTGAGGGGGCAGAGGTCCATCCTGGCTACACCTTC.